In its sample, the clone carrying this T cell receptor (beta chain) was seen many times. Trimming took 6 bases from V and 0 from J, leaving 8 bases between them. CDR3 length: 12 residues. Germline V CDR1 and CDR2: DFQATT, SNEGSKA (reference sequence). TCRdb ran MiXCR on the 5' RACE reads and lists one entry per CDR3 protein. The sample includes 700,000 or so distinct CDR3 sequences, less than 25% of them seen just once. The data were obtained in a study of identical twins. These sequences were also reported in another study, on T cells expressing NK-cell markers. As that report states: Sequencing of TCR beta repertoires drew on sorted CD3+CD56+NKG2C+, CD3+CD56+NKG2C- and CD3+CD56-NKG2C+ T cells. Most of the eight sequenced donors tested HCMV-seropositive; one tested seronegative. Topping the CD3+CD56-NKG2C+ fraction as well were these clonotypes, in a few donors.

The sequencing input was PBMCs. V and J are TRBV20-1 and TRBJ1-2; no firm D call. The TCR sequence derives from a woman between 18 and 30 years old in good health. DNA for the CDR3: TGCAGTGCCCACGGGACTAACTATGGCTACACCTTC. It codes for CSAHGTNYGYTF.